This is a list of T cell receptor beta chains from one sample in a study of cytomegalovirus exposure and HLA in healthy donors. The data were produced by immunoSEQ multiplex PCR, yet TCRdb's version contains in-frame clones alone and is incomplete. There are about 160,000 clones in the sample; roughly 89% occur only once, and around a tenth lies in the top ten. The specimen sequenced was PBMCs. These receptors were collected from a woman younger than 35 in good health and CMV-seropositive. Both conserved end residues are part of each CDR3. Fields, in order: V gene, J gene, CDR3 length, D gene, clone size, CDR3 DNA, CDR3 protein. D genes are given only for firm matches. Clone size is given for some rows only: seen once, a few or many times, or a class if the clone is expanded.

V: TRBV7-9; J: TRBJ2-1; length: 15; D: NA; size: once; DNA: TGTGCCAGCAGTTATACCGGGACTGGGGAGAATGAGCAGTTCTTC; CDR3: CASSYTGTGENEQFF
V: TRBV7-6; J: TRBJ1-5; length: 18; D: TRBD1; size: NA; DNA: TGTGCCAGCAGCTTAGTGGCAGGGGGAGCCTATGGGTCTCAGCCCCAGCATTTT; CDR3: CASSLVAGGAYGSQPQHF
V: TRBV15; J: TRBJ2-7; length: 16; D: TRBD1; size: NA; DNA: TGTGCCACCAGCAGGCCGGGACAGGGGACTTCCTACGAGCAGTACTTC; CDR3: CATSRPGQGTSYEQYF
V: TRBV27; J: TRBJ2-1; length: 14; D: TRBD1; size: NA; DNA: TGTGCCAGCAGTCCTCGGGACAGGGCGGATGAGCAGTTCTTC; CDR3: CASSPRDRADEQFF
V: TRBV30; J: TRBJ1-5; length: 14; D: NA; size: NA; DNA: TGTGCCTGCAGGGGAGGGGGACGAAATCAGCCCCAGCATTTT; CDR3: CACRGGGRNQPQHF
V: TRBV2; J: TRBJ2-2; length: 15; D: TRBD1; size: NA; DNA: TGTGCCAGCAGCGTAGACAGGGGCCTGGCCGGGGAGCTGTTTTTT; CDR3: CASSVDRGLAGELFF
V: TRBV19; J: TRBJ1-1; length: 14; D: NA; size: NA; DNA: TGTGCCAGTAGTATGGACAGTTCGGACACTGAAGCTTTCTTT; CDR3: CASSMDSSDTEAFF
V: TRBV7-2; J: TRBJ2-5; length: 15; D: NA; size: NA; DNA: TGTGCCAGCACCCCTACGTTAATCCGGGGGGAGACCCAGTACTTC; CDR3: CASTPTLIRGETQYF
V: TRBV12-5; J: TRBJ2-2; length: 17; D: TRBD1; size: NA; DNA: TGTGCTAGTGGTTTGGCACAGGGGGCAACAGGGACCGGGGAGCTGTTTTTT; CDR3: CASGLAQGATGTGELFF
V: TRBV18; J: TRBJ1-1; length: 13; D: NA; size: few; DNA: TGTGCCAGCTCACCTATTGGGGGGACTGAAGCTTTCTTT; CDR3: CASSPIGGTEAFF
V: TRBV5-1; J: TRBJ2-7; length: 13; D: NA; size: NA; DNA: TGCGCCAGCAGCTTCAACAGGGTCGGCGAGCAGTACTTC; CDR3: CASSFNRVGEQYF
V: TRBV6-5; J: TRBJ2-7; length: 12; D: NA; size: once; DNA: TGTGCCAGCAGTGACTCTGACAGAGGGCAGTACTTC; CDR3: CASSDSDRGQYF
V: TRBV18; J: TRBJ2-1; length: 16; D: TRBD2; size: NA; DNA: TGTGCCAGCTCACCACGGGAGCGGGAGTTCTACAATGAGCAGTTCTTC; CDR3: CASSPREREFYNEQFF
V: TRBV2; J: TRBJ2-7; length: 14; D: NA; size: NA; DNA: TGTGCCAGCAGTGAAGCGTCTCTTTCCTACGAGCAGTACTTC; CDR3: CASSEASLSYEQYF
V: TRBV28; J: TRBJ2-1; length: 14; D: TRBD2; size: NA; DNA: TGTGCCAGCATTCGGCCTAGCGGAAACAATGAGCAGTTCTTC; CDR3: CASIRPSGNNEQFF
V: TRBV27; J: TRBJ2-6; length: 15; D: TRBD1; size: few; DNA: TGTGCCACCGCGACAGGGGGCGCTGGGGCCAACGTCCTGACTTTC; CDR3: CATATGGAGANVLTF
V: TRBV12-5; J: TRBJ2-1; length: 16; D: TRBD2; size: once; DNA: TGTGCTAGTGGTTTGGAGCGGGAGTACACCTACAATGAGCAGTTCTTC; CDR3: CASGLEREYTYNEQFF